These T cell receptor beta chains were read from a single sample in a study of OX40 agonist ivuxolimab in advanced cancers. Sequencing was performed with immunoSEQ multiplex PCR; in TCRdb, only in-frame clones are kept and a portion is missing. The sample records around 27,000 clones, approximately 81% being singletons. The material sequenced was CD4+ or CD8+ T cells sorted from blood, taken in a trial of the OX40 agonist ivuxolimab. All receptors come from an adult with an advanced solid tumor such as melanoma, head and neck, liver or kidney cancer. Each CDR3 is given with its conserved first and last residue. Fields, in order: D gene, V gene, J gene, clone size, CDR3 DNA, CDR3 protein. D genes are given only for firm matches. Part of the rows lack a size; the others show once, few, many or a class for expanded clones.

.	TRBV27	TRBJ1-4	.	TGTGCCAGCAGTTACAATGAAAAACTGTTTTTT	CASSYNEKLFF
.	TRBV10-1	TRBJ2-1	.	TGCGCCAGCAGTGAGTCGACCGGGGATGATGAGCAGTTCTTC	CASSESTGDDEQFF
.	TRBV6-7	TRBJ1-3	.	TGTGCCAGCAGTTCCCTCCCCGGAAACACCATATATTTT	CASSSLPGNTIYF
.	TRBV27	TRBJ1-5	.	TGTGCCAGCAGTATAGGCGGGCAGCCCCAGCATTTT	CASSIGGQPQHF
.	TRBV6-5	TRBJ2-7	.	TGTGCCAGCAGTTACTCCAGGACCGAGCAGTACTTC	CASSYSRTEQYF
.	TRBV5-4	TRBJ2-1	.	TGTGCCAGCAGCTTGGACGCCCGCCACAATGAGCAGTTCTTC	CASSLDARHNEQFF
.	TRBV4-1	TRBJ2-7	.	TGCGCCAGCAGCCTGGGGGTGCCGAGCTCCTACGAGCAGTACTTC	CASSLGVPSSYEQYF
.	TRBV21-1	TRBJ2-7	.	TGTGCCAGCACCCAAGGGCCCCCGGGCGAGCAGTACTTC	CASTQGPPGEQYF
.	TRBV11-2	TRBJ2-1	.	TGTGCCAGCAGCTTAGATACTTGGCTACAGGTCGGTGGGGATGAGCAGTTCTTC	CASSLDTWLQVGGDEQFF
TRBD2	TRBV4-2	TRBJ2-1	.	TGTGCCAGCAGCCAAGCGTTAGCGGGAGGGGCCTACAATGAGCAGTTCTTC	CASSQALAGGAYNEQFF
TRBD1	TRBV15	TRBJ1-2	.	TGTGCCACCAGTCCGGGACAGGGGTTAACTAACTATGGCTACACCTTC	CATSPGQGLTNYGYTF
.	TRBV7-9	TRBJ2-7	.	TGTGCCAGCAGATATTGGACGGGGACTTCCTACGAGCAGTACTTC	CASRYWTGTSYEQYF
.	TRBV10-1	TRBJ2-7	.	TGCGCCAGCAGTGAGTCCCCAGTTCCCTACGAGCAGTACTTC	CASSESPVPYEQYF
TRBD1	TRBV29-1	TRBJ2-2	.	TGCAGCGTTGGTGGGACAGGGTTCACCGGGGAGCTGTTTTTT	CSVGGTGFTGELFF
.	TRBV7-8	TRBJ2-2	.	TGTGCCAGCAGCTTAAGACCCCTAATGGGGGAGCTGTTTTTT	CASSLRPLMGELFF
TRBD1	TRBV2	TRBJ1-2	.	TGTGCCAGCAGTGATCCGGGGAGGGGGCTTGGCTATGGCTACACCTTC	CASSDPGRGLGYGYTF
.	TRBV5-1	TRBJ2-7	.	TGCGCCAGCAGCCCGACAGGCTACGAGCAGTACTTC	CASSPTGYEQYF
.	TRBV11-2	TRBJ2-7	.	TGTGCCAGCAGCTTGAATTGGGGGCCTGGGAGCTCCTACGAGCAGTACTTC	CASSLNWGPGSSYEQYF
TRBD1	TRBV4-1	TRBJ2-3	.	TGCGCCAGCAGCCAAGAGGACAGGGCCGACACAGATACGCAGTATTTT	CASSQEDRADTDTQYF
.	TRBV2	TRBJ2-4	.	TGTGCCAGCAGTGATTGGGCGATAGCCAAAAACATTCAGTACTTC	CASSDWAIAKNIQYF
TRBD1	TRBV29-1	TRBJ2-1	.	TGCAGCGGTGGACAGGGCGAACCCAACAATGAGCAGTTCTTC	CSGGQGEPNNEQFF
TRBD2	TRBV10-3	TRBJ2-1	few	TGTGCCATCAGTGAAATCCGGCGGGGGTCCAATGAGCAGTTCTTC	CAISEIRRGSNEQFF